The 9 T cell receptor beta chains in this list originate from one sample, sequenced in a study of cytomegalovirus exposure and HLA in healthy donors. The study ran its PCR with 60 Vbeta and 13 Jbeta primers. Assay: immunoSEQ multiplex PCR; the TCRdb copy retains only in-frame clones and omits some. The profile shows approximately 150,000 clones, 82% of them singletons. The sample was PBMCs. These receptors came from a male donor in good health and CMV-seronegative.

V is TRBV2 and J is TRBJ1-3; 11 bases line up with TRBD1. V was pared by 7 bases and J by 6 bases, with 8 bases of the junction left unmatched. Germline loops: CDR1 SNHLY, CDR2 FYNNEI. The CDR3 runs to 15 residues. The CDR3 reads CASTDKGQGENTIYF. The CDR3 DNA follows: TGTGCCAGCACCGATAAGGGACAGGGGGAAAACACCATATATTTT.

This clone was recorded a few times. The chain recombines TRBV4-3 with TRBJ1-2; 8 nucleotides align to TRBD1. Germline V CDR1 and CDR2: LGHNA, YSLEER. CDR3 size: 12 residues. The V gene end was trimmed by 3 bases and the J gene end by 8 bases; junction bases not matched to a gene: 2. CDR3 nucleotide sequence: TGCGCCAGCAGCCAGCGGACAGGGGGCTACACCTTC. Amino acid sequence: CASSQRTGGYTF.

For this clone: The junction departs from germline at one end; a sequencing error may be responsible. V is TRBV13 and J is TRBJ2-7, with 10 bases fitting TRBD2. The V gene's germline CDR1 is PRHDT and CDR2 FYEKMQ (reference sequence). There are 14 residues in the CDR3. The CDR3 DNA follows: TGTGCCAGCAGCCTAGGACTAGCGGACTACGAGCAGTACTTC. Translated: CASSLGLADYEQYF.

The chain carries TRBV7-3 and TRBJ2-2; 8 nucleotides align to TRBD1. Germline V CDR1 and CDR2: SGHTA, FQGTGA. V dropped 5 bases and J dropped 1; count of bases not matched to a gene: 3. This CDR3 comprises 15 residues. CDR3 residues: CASSVGTGNTGELFF. The DNA of the CDR3 is TGTGCCAGCAGCGTCGGGACAGGGAACACCGGGGAGCTGTTTTTT.

With regard to this clone: Other DNA sequences in this sample translate to the same CDR3. The rearrangement uses TRBV6-1 and TRBJ2-7; 7 positions match TRBD2. The length of the CDR3 is 14 residues. The V gene's germline CDR1 is MNHNS and CDR2 SASEGT. V was clipped by 4 bases and J by 7 bases; unmatched bases: 10. The CDR3 bases are TGTGCCAGCAGTGGCTCCGGGACTACTAGTGAGCAGTACTTC. Residues: CASSGSGTTSEQYF.

The chain carries TRBV2 and TRBJ1-2; 7 bases are shared with TRBD1. Germline CDR1 SNHLY, CDR2 FYNNEI. V shed 5 bases, J shed 7 bases, and the junction held 4 bases outside the gene matches. This CDR3 has 12 residues. The CDR3 coding sequence is TGTGCCAGCAGTTCTACAGGGGTTGGCTACACCTTC. Translated, it gives CASSSTGVGYTF.

V is TRBV7-9 and J is TRBJ2-7; D remains unclear. The CDR3 sequence is 15 residues long. V was clipped by 1 base and J by 5 bases, with 15 bases between them. Germline V gene sequence: CDR1 SEHNR, CDR2 FQNEAQ (reference sequence). This CDR3 is CASSLGELQKNEQYF. DNA of the CDR3: TGTGCCAGCAGCTTAGGCGAACTGCAAAAGAACGAGCAGTACTTC.

The V gene is TRBV6-1, the J gene TRBJ2-5; D possibly corresponds to TRBD1 (6 bases). The DNA end is more similar to TRBJ2-7, so the J call may be wrong. Germline V gene data show CDR1 as MNHNS and CDR2 as SASEGT. There are 15 residues in the CDR3. The CDR3 reads CASSDRGSWAFEQYF. CDR3 nucleotides: TGTGCCAGCAGTGACAGGGGTTCATGGGCCTTCGAGCAGTACTTC.

V and J are TRBV2 and TRBJ1-5; D may be TRBD1 (5 bases). The CDR3 contains 16 residues. Germline CDR1 and CDR2: SNHLY and FYNNEI. V lost 6 bases to trimming and J lost 5 bases, with 20 bases between them. CDR3 coding DNA: TGTGCCAGCAGCGGACTAGGGACGGATTATGATCAGCCCCAGCATTTT. This encodes CASSGLGTDYDQPQHF.